The 8 T cell receptor beta chains below come from one sample, sequenced in a study of T cell repertoires in cytomegalovirus infection. Each CDR3 protein is one row after TCRdb ran MiXCR on the reads. The table includes some 680,000 distinct CDR3 sequences, less than 40% detected once. The specimen was PBMCs. The receptors shown here come from a human donor in good health (CMV status not recorded). Some clones in this sample may be carry-over from other donors' samples.

The chain is built from TRBV11-1 and TRBJ2-7; 8 nucleotides agree with TRBD2. This CDR3 has 15 residues. The trim removed 4 bases at V and 3 bases at J, leaving 8 bases unmatched. Germline V gives CDR1 SGHAT, CDR2 FQDESV (reference sequence). The CDR3, as DNA: TGTGCCAGCAGCTCCCCGGGGACTAGGCTCTACGAGCAGTACTTC. Amino acids: CASSSPGTRLYEQYF. The full variable domain, rest sourced from reference TRBV11-1 and TRBJ2-7, is EAEVAQSPRYKITEKSQAVAFWCDPISGHATLYWYRQILGQGPELLVQFQDESVVDDSQLPKDRFSAERLKGVDSTLKIQPAELGDSAMYLCASSSPGTRLYEQYFGPGTRLTVT.

This clonotype came up once. The rearrangement links TRBV20-1 to TRBJ1-5, with TRBD1 identical over 9 bases. Germline assignment: CDR1 DFQATT and CDR2 SNEGSKA (reference sequence). V was clipped by 3 bases and J by 0 bases; unmatched bases: 9. The CDR3 is 17 amino acids. CDR3 DNA sequence: TGCAGTGCTAGGTCGGGACAGGGACCCGATAGCAATCAGCCCCAGCATTTT. Its protein is CSARSGQGPDSNQPQHF.

This clonotype was counted ten times or more. This sequence joins TRBV7-6 and TRBJ2-5, with D perhaps TRBD1 (6 bases). This CDR3 is 13 amino acids long. Trimming removed 8 bases at V and 5 bases at J, with 15 bases between. Germline V gene lookup returns CDR1 SGHVS and CDR2 FNYEAQ. The CDR3 sequence is CASSTGRGETQYF. CDR3 bases: TGTGCCAGCTCTACAGGGCGAGGGGAGACCCAGTACTTC.

The V call is TRBV12-3 or TRBV12-4, the J call TRBJ2-2; TRBD1 aligns across 7 bases. V trimming: 6 bases; J trimming: 7 bases; junction bases outside the gene matches: 8. The CDR3 has 14 residues. The CDR3 DNA reads TGTGCCAGCAGAGCAAAACAGGGGAGCGGGGAGCTGTTTTTT. It codes for CASRAKQGSGELFF.

CDR3 sequence reads: CASGENRDRVRSPLHF. The CDR3 region has the DNA TGTGCCAGCGGGGAGAACCGGGACAGGGTTCGTTCACCCCTCCACTTT. The chain recombines TRBV19 with TRBJ1-6; 9 positions agree with TRBD1. This CDR3 comprises 16 residues. Losses at the gene ends were 9 bases for V and 9 bases for J; bases not matched to a gene: 15. The V gene's germline CDR1 is LNHDA and CDR2 SQIVND (reference sequence).

This clonotype has only a few counts. The chain joins TRBV28 to TRBJ1-1, with D uncertain. CDR1 MDHEN and CDR2 SYDVKM come from the germline V gene. Trimming took 3 bases from V and 4 from J, leaving 6 bases between them. The CDR3 extends over 12 amino acids. Here the CDR3 DNA reads TGTGCCAGCAGTTTTTCGCCCACTGAAGCTTTCTTT. Encoded protein: CASSFSPTEAFF.

This sequence joins TRBV4-1 and TRBJ1-5; TRBD1 might be the D (6 bases). The length of the CDR3 is 15 residues. The germline gives CDR1 MGHRA, CDR2 YSYEKL. Trimming removed 5 bases at V and 4 bases at J, with 15 bases between. The DNA for the CDR3 is TGCGCCAGCAGCGGAGTGGGGGCCCGTAATCAGCCCCAGCATTTT. Its protein is CASSGVGARNQPQHF.

Notes on this clonotype: The CDR3 end shows no conserved phenylalanine or tryptophan, and so a read error is likely. Because the CDR3's place on the DNA is in doubt, the DNA is left out and the CDR3 is given as listed by TCRdb. The chain couples TRBV7-2 to TRBJ2-1. The germline gives CDR1 SGHTA, CDR2 FQGNSA. Termini included, the CDR3 measures 11 amino acids. The CDR3 sequence is CASSLVLEQFG.